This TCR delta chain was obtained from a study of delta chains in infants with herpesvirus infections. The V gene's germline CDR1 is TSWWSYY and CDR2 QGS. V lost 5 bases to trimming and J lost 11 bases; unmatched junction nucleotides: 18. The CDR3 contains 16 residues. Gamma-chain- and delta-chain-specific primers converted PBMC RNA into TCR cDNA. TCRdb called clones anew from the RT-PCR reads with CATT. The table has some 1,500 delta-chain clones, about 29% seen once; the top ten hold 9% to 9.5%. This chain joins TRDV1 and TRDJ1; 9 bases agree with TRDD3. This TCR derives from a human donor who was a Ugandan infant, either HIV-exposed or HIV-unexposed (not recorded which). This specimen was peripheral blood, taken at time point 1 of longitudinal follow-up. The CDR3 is CALGRVSEGGYLGLIF. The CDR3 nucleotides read TGTGCTCTTGGGCGCGTTTCCGAGGGGGGATACCTTGGTCTCATCTTT.